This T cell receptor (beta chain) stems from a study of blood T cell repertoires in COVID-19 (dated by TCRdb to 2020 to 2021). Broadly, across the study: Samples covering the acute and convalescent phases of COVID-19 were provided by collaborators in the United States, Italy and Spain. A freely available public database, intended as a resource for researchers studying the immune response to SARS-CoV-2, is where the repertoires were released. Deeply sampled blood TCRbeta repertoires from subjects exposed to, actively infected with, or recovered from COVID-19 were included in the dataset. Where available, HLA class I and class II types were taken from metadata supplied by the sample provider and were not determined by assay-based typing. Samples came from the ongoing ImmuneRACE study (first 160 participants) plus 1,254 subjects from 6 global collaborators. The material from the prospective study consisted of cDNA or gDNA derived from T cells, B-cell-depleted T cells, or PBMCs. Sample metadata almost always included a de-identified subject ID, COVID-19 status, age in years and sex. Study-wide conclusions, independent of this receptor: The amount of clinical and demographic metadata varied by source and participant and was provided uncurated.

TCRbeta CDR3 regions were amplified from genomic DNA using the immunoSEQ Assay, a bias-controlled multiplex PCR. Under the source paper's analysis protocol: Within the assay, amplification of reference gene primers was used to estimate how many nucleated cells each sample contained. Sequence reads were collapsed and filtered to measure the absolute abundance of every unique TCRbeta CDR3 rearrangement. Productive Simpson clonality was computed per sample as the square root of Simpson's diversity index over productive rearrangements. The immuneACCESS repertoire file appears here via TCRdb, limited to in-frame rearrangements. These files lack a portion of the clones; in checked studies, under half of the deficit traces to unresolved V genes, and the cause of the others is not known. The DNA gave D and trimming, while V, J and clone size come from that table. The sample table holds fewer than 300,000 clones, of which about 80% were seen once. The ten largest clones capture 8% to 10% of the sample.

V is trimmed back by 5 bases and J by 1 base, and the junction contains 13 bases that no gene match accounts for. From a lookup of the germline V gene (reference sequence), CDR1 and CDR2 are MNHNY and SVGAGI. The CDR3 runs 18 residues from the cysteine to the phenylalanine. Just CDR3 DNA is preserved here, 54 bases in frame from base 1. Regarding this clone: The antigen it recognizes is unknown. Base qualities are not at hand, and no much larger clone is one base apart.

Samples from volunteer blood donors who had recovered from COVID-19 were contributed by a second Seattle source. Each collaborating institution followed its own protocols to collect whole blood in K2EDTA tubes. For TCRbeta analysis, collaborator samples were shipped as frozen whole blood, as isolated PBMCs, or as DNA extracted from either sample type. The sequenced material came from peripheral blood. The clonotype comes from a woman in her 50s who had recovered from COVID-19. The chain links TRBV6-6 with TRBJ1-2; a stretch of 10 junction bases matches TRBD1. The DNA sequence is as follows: TGTGCCAGCAGTCCGGTGGGGGACAGGGGAATTTATAACTATGGCTACACCTTC. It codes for CASSPVGDRGIYNYGYTF.